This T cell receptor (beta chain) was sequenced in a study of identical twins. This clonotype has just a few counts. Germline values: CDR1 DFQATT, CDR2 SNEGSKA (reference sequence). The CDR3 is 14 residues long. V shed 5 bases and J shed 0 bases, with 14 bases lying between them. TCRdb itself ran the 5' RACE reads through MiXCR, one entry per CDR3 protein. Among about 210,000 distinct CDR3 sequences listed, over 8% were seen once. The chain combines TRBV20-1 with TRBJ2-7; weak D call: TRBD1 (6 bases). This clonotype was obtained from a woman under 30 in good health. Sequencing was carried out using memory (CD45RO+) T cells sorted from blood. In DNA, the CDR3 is TGCAGTGCTCGACAGGACCCGAGCTCCTACGAGCAGTACTTC. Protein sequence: CSARQDPSSYEQYF.